The clone carrying this T cell receptor (beta chain) came up many times. As yet, its antigen is unknown. The CDR3 has 12 amino acids. V lost 2 bases, J lost 5 bases, and 7 bases lay in between. Germline CDR1 reads MDHEN; CDR2 reads SYDVKM. This record comes from a study of blood T cells in healthy people across ages. Combining a sample-barcoded 5' primer with a J-beta primer mix, a second PCR ran for about 7 to 11 cycles. Each of the cDNA molecules was tagged by a template-switch adaptor with 12 random nucleotides. TCRdb reprocessed the 5' RACE reads with MiXCR, giving one entry per CDR3 protein. The repertoire holds 550,000 to 800,000 distinct CDR3 sequences, with 20% to 25% as singletons. Whole-study results and caveats: Percentage of naive T cells showed a strong correlation with TCR beta diversity. Estimated diversity that came from one million T cells was considered an underestimate.

The V call is TRBV28, the J call TRBJ2-7; D unclear. The specimen sequenced was blood. The source of this sequence is a man aged 65 to 79 in good health. Here the CDR3 reads CASSLEEDEQYF. In DNA, the CDR3 is TGTGCCAGCAGTTTAGAAGAGGACGAGCAGTACTTC.